This TCR beta chain was sequenced in a study of T cells in Graves' hyperthyroidism and ophthalmopathy. Study-level findings and limits: The blood repertoire included most of the expanded thyroid clonotypes above 0.001. Onset of ophthalmopathy came a median around 6.5 months after the model predicted it.

The hyperthyroidism was newly diagnosed and had lasted under 2 months; the patients were aged 18 to 65. Orbital computed tomography, thyroid ultrasound, serum thyroxine and TRAb, and clinical symptoms together informed the diagnoses. The CDR3 is 13 amino acids. Between the trimmed V and J ends, which lost 0 bases and 4 bases, there was a span of 7 bases. Per the germline V gene, CDR1 is SGDLS and CDR2 is YYNGEE. There were TCR beta CDR3 regions amplified from RNA transcripts. The HTBI primer set drove a first-round RT-PCR of the TCR CDR3. TCRdb independently ran MiXCR on the multiplex PCR reads; one entry per CDR3 protein. The sample shows around 99,000 distinct CDR3 sequences, 16% of them seen only once. This clonotype was picked up many times. The antigen remains unidentified.

The clonotype was recovered from a woman aged 45-59 years with Graves' hyperthyroidism. The material sequenced was blood. The chain combines TRBV9 with TRBJ1-2; no firm D call. The CDR3 is CASSVGGVYGYTF. In DNA form, the CDR3 reads TGTGCCAGCAGCGTAGGGGGTGTCTATGGCTACACCTTC.